This T cell receptor (beta chain) was recovered during a study of T-cell memory formation after mild COVID-19. About the study: The study found TCR clusters largely donor specific. Study results and limitations: Some responding clones appeared in pre-infection memory, suggesting cross-reactive memory joined.

Comment on this clonotype: Its antigen remains unidentified.

TCRdb passed the 5' RACE reads through MiXCR, listing each CDR3 protein once. Seen here are under 450,000 distinct CDR3 sequences, about an eighth observed once, and the top ten hold around a fifth. CDR3 size: 14 residues. CDR1 and CDR2 (germline): SEHNR, FQNEAQ (reference sequence). V shed 2 bases and J shed 5 bases, with 13 bases lying between them. The J gene is TRBJ2-7, the V gene TRBV7-9, with D possibly being TRBD1 (6 bases). The sequenced material came from PBMCs or a T cell subset sorted from them (not recorded which). The TCR comes from a man between 18 and 29 years old who had mild COVID-19 (a few samples of this study predate the infection). Cell type and time point are not known. The CDR3 protein is CASSLTTGVDEQYF. In DNA, the CDR3 is TGTGCCAGCAGCTTAACGACAGGCGTCGACGAGCAGTACTTC.